The rows below give T cell receptor beta chains drawn from one sample of a study of regulatory T cells in long-lasting Graves disease. From the multiplex PCR reads, TCRdb called clonotypes with MiXCR, one entry per CDR3 protein. The table lists roughly 420,000 distinct CDR3 sequences, over 15% of them singletons, with 20% to 25% in the top ten. These data also formed part of another study, on T cells in Graves' hyperthyroidism and ophthalmopathy.

This sample comprised peripheral blood mononuclear cells (PBMCs), obtained at new diagnosis, from a patient treated with antithyroid drugs. Receptors were obtained from a woman between 18 and 29 years old with Graves disease. Each CDR3 is given with its conserved first and last residue. A D gene is named only where the DNA matches it firmly. Size tells how often a clone was seen (once, few, many) or the class of an expanded clone, and some rows leave it out.

v_gene,j_gene,d_gene,abundance,CDR3nt,CDR3aa
TRBV7-3,TRBJ2-1,TRBD1,NA,TGTGCCAGCGGGGACAGTACAAATTACAATGAGCAGTTCTTC,CASGDSTNYNEQFF
TRBV28,TRBJ2-5,NA,NA,TGTGCCAGCAGTTTATCTCGGGGGGCCATCCAAGTGACCCAGTACTTC,CASSLSRGAIQVTQYF
TRBV9,TRBJ1-1,NA,NA,TGTGCCAGCAGCGTAGGGGGCGCGACTGAAGCTTTCTTT,CASSVGGATEAFF
TRBV12-3/TRBV12-4,TRBJ2-1,TRBD2,many,TGTGCCAGCAGCCCACTAGCGGGAGTCTCTGGCAATGAGCAGTTCTTC,CASSPLAGVSGNEQFF
TRBV7-2,TRBJ1-1,NA,many,TGTGCCAGCAGCTTAGCTCCCCGCGGACCAGGAAACACTGAAGCTTTCTTT,CASSLAPRGPGNTEAFF
TRBV28,TRBJ2-5,TRBD1,many,TGTGCCAGCAGTTTATGGCGGCTTACTCCTGGGGCAGGGGGCCAAGAGACCCAGTACTTC,CASSLWRLTPGAGGQETQYF
TRBV20-1,TRBJ2-4,TRBD2,many,TGCAGTGGGATAGCGGGAGGTCCAAACATTCAGTACTTC,CSGIAGGPNIQYF
TRBV4-1,TRBJ1-4,NA,NA,TGCGCCAGCAGCCAAGGGACCACAACTAATGAAAAACTGTTTTTT,CASSQGTTTNEKLFF
TRBV3-1,TRBJ1-4,TRBD1,many,TGTGCCAGCAGCCCGACAGGGGCGGCTAATGAAAAACTGTTTTTT,CASSPTGAANEKLFF
TRBV6-1,TRBJ1-5,NA,NA,TGTGCCAGCAGTGGACAGGTCGGCCAGCCCCAGCATTTT,CASSGQVGQPQHF
TRBV12-3/TRBV12-4,TRBJ2-7,TRBD2,NA,TGTGCCAGCAGTTTTGGGCGGGAGGGGTACGAGCAGTACTTC,CASSFGREGYEQYF
TRBV11-3,TRBJ2-7,NA,many,TGTGCCAGCAGCTCGGAGGGGAGCTCCTACGAGCAGTACTTC,CASSSEGSSYEQYF
TRBV7-9,TRBJ2-5,NA,many,TGTGCCAGCAGCTTAGGGTCACCACAAGAGACCCAGTACTTC,CASSLGSPQETQYF
TRBV7-2,TRBJ2-4,TRBD2,many,TGTGCCAGCAGCTTAGGGACTAGCGGGAGATCTGCCAAAAACATTCAGTACTTC,CASSLGTSGRSAKNIQYF
TRBV7-9,TRBJ2-2,TRBD1,few,TGTGCCAGCAGCCTACGGACAGGGGAGAACACCGGGGAGCTGTTTTTT,CASSLRTGENTGELFF
TRBV5-1,TRBJ1-4,TRBD1,NA,TGCGCCAGCTCTGGACAGGGGCGTGAAAAACTGTTTTTT,CASSGQGREKLFF
TRBV16,TRBJ2-7,TRBD1,many,TGTGCCAGCAGCACAATGATAACAAGTTCCAGGGGGAGCTCCTACGAGCAGTACTTC,CASSTMITSSRGSSYEQYF
TRBV10-2,TRBJ2-5,NA,NA,TGCGCCAGCAGTGAAGGAGGAGAGACCCAGTACTTC,CASSEGGETQYF
TRBV7-9,TRBJ1-2,TRBD1,few,TGTGCCAGCAGCTTAGTGTGGGACAGCTATGGCTACACCTTC,CASSLVWDSYGYTF
TRBV7-3,TRBJ2-1,TRBD2,few,TGTGCCAGCGCGGGGGGGGGGTACAATGAGCAGTTCTTC,CASAGGGYNEQFF
TRBV12-3/TRBV12-4,TRBJ2-3,NA,few,TGTGCCAGCAGTTCGAAGGGGACGAGGAGATCGCAGTATTTT,CASSSKGTRRSQYF
TRBV11-2,TRBJ2-1,NA,NA,TGTGCCAGCAGCTCGGACGGGACCCAGTTCAGGGAGCAGTTCTTC,CASSSDGTQFREQFF
TRBV6-4,TRBJ2-1,TRBD2,few,TGTGCCAGCAGTGAGGTAGCGGGAGAGACTAATGAGCAGTTCTTC,CASSEVAGETNEQFF
TRBV28,TRBJ2-7,TRBD2,many,TGTGCCAGCAGTTTGATCGCCGGACTAGCGGGAGTTGGGCAGTACTTC,CASSLIAGLAGVGQYF
TRBV28,TRBJ2-3,NA,few,TGTGCCAGCAGTTTGGGGGCTTGCACAGATACGCAGTATTTT,CASSLGACTDTQYF
TRBV4-3,TRBJ1-1,NA,NA,TGCGCCAGCAGCCGCCAAACAGGGACGAACACTGAAGCTTTCTTT,CASSRQTGTNTEAFF
TRBV11-1,TRBJ2-5,TRBD1,NA,TGTGCCAGCAGCCCAGACAGGGGAGGATGGGAGACCCAGTACTTC,CASSPDRGGWETQYF
TRBV7-8,TRBJ1-2,NA,NA,TGTGCCAGCAGCTTCGGGGTCGGGAACTATGGCTACACCTTC,CASSFGVGNYGYTF
TRBV7-2,TRBJ2-3,TRBD2,few,TGTGCCAGCAGACCCCGGGGGGGTACAGATACGCAGTATTTT,CASRPRGGTDTQYF
TRBV20-1,TRBJ2-1,NA,many,TGCAGTGCTAGACAGTTGTACTCCTACAATGAGCAGTTCTTC,CSARQLYSYNEQFF
TRBV7-9,TRBJ2-5,TRBD2,NA,TGTGCCAGCGGCTTCCCCCCTGCGGGAGCATTCAAGGAGACCCAGTACTTC,CASGFPPAGAFKETQYF
TRBV20-1,TRBJ2-1,NA,many,TGCAGTGCGACGCGTGACAATGAGCAGTTCTTC,CSATRDNEQFF
TRBV11-2,TRBJ2-1,NA,NA,TGTGCCAGCAGCCAAGAGCTTGCGAGCCTCTACAATGAGCAGTTCTTC,CASSQELASLYNEQFF
TRBV28,TRBJ1-6,NA,many,TGTGCCAGCAGTTTAAAGGGGGGATTGGGTAATTCACCCCTCCACTTT,CASSLKGGLGNSPLHF
TRBV3-1,TRBJ2-7,NA,NA,TGTGCCAGCAGCCAAGTGGCTTCTACCCCCTACTACGAGCAGTACTTC,CASSQVASTPYYEQYF
TRBV6-1,TRBJ2-1,NA,NA,TGTGCCAGCAGTGAAAAGGGCACTGCCGGGGGCGATGAGCAGTTCTTC,CASSEKGTAGGDEQFF
TRBV6-1,TRBJ2-3,TRBD2,many,TGTGCCAGCAGTCTACTAGCGGCGGGAGGAACAGATACGCAGTATTTT,CASSLLAAGGTDTQYF
TRBV9,TRBJ2-3,TRBD2,NA,TGTGCCAGCAGCACCCGATTAAGCGGGAGTGGGTCAGATACGCAGTATTTT,CASSTRLSGSGSDTQYF
TRBV4-2,TRBJ2-7,TRBD2,many,TGTGCCAGCAGCCAAGACAATAGCGGGAGGTACGAGCAGTACTTC,CASSQDNSGRYEQYF
TRBV19,TRBJ2-1,NA,NA,TGTGCCAGTAGTACCCTTGGCGGGTCCTACAATGAGCAGTTCTTC,CASSTLGGSYNEQFF
TRBV6-2/TRBV6-3,TRBJ2-2,NA,few,TGTGCCAGCAGTTACTCTCAGGCAGGGGTCCATCCCGGGGAGCTGTTTTTT,CASSYSQAGVHPGELFF
TRBV30,TRBJ2-3,TRBD2,NA,TGTGCCTGGAGGCAGGTCCTAGCGGGAGTTGCCACAGATACGCAGTATTTT,CAWRQVLAGVATDTQYF
TRBV11-2,TRBJ2-7,TRBD2,NA,TGTGCCAGCAGGGGCGGGGGTAAACCCTACGAGCAGTACTTC,CASRGGGKPYEQYF
TRBV4-1,TRBJ2-2,TRBD1,few,TGCGCCAGCAGCCAGGGACAGGGGGTAGGGACCGGGGAGCTGTTTTTT,CASSQGQGVGTGELFF
TRBV6-5,TRBJ1-2,NA,many,TGTGCCAGCAGTTGGCAGGGAGGGGGCTACACCTTC,CASSWQGGGYTF
TRBV2,TRBJ1-1,NA,few,TGTGCCAGCAGTGAAACCCCAGGGCGGGATACTGAAGCTTTCTTT,CASSETPGRDTEAFF
TRBV10-1,TRBJ2-1,TRBD2,NA,TGCGCCAGCAGCAGGGGACTAGCGGGAGTCCATGAGCAGTTCTTC,CASSRGLAGVHEQFF
TRBV24-1,TRBJ2-3,NA,NA,TGCTCTGTGGGTGTCCCAGATACGCAGTATTTT,CSVGVPDTQYF
TRBV29-1,TRBJ1-1,NA,few,TGCAGCGTTGAACGACAGCAGAACACTGAAGCTTTCTTT,CSVERQQNTEAFF
TRBV14,TRBJ2-7,NA,few,TGTGCCAGCAGCCCACTAGTGGACTACGAGCAGTACTTC,CASSPLVDYEQYF
TRBV3-1,TRBJ1-5,TRBD1,many,TGTGCCAGCGCGGACAGGGGAAGCAATCAGCCCCAGCATTTT,CASADRGSNQPQHF